A selection of T cell receptor beta chains follows, all from one sample in a study of a mutant IDH1 vaccine in newly diagnosed glioma. Here immunoSEQ multiplex PCR was the method, and the copy in TCRdb shows in-frame clones only, minus some. The table has 65,000 to 70,000 clones, 65% to 85% seen once; the top ten hold about 4.8%. The sample consisted of peripheral blood mononuclear cells (PBMCs), taken from a glioma patient treated with radiotherapy, temozolomide or both. These receptors were taken from a woman aged 18-30 years with glioma. Some clones in this sample may be carry-over from other donors' samples. The CDR3 runs from the conserved cysteine through the conserved F or W. The D gene is left open where the match is weak. Clone size, where shown, is once, few, many, or a class for clones that have expanded.

v_call,clone_size,j_call,d_call,cdr3_nt,cdr3_aa
TRBV4-3,NA,TRBJ2-7,TRBD1,TGCGCCAGCAGCCCAACCCCCACAGGGGCGACTGGCGAGCAGTACTTC,CASSPTPTGATGEQYF
TRBV19,NA,TRBJ2-7,TRBD1,TGTGCCAGTAAAAGGACAGGGGTCTACGAGCAGTACTTC,CASKRTGVYEQYF
TRBV15,NA,TRBJ1-6,NA,TGTGCCACCAGCAGGCTACGGGAAGGCAATTCACCCCTCCACTTT,CATSRLREGNSPLHF
TRBV9,NA,TRBJ2-1,TRBD1,TGTGCCAGCAGTCCTACCGGGACAGGGGGCTGGGAGCAGTTCTTC,CASSPTGTGGWEQFF
TRBV6-5,NA,TRBJ2-7,NA,TGTGCCAGCAGTTACCGGGCAGATAGATCCTACGAGCAGTACTTC,CASSYRADRSYEQYF
TRBV12-5,NA,TRBJ1-5,NA,TGTGCTAGTGGTTTGGTACTGGGGGAAAATCAGCCCCAGCATTTT,CASGLVLGENQPQHF
TRBV5-1,NA,TRBJ2-1,TRBD2,TGCGCCAGCAGCTTGGTTGGGACTAGCGACGATGAGCAGTTCTTC,CASSLVGTSDDEQFF
TRBV14,NA,TRBJ2-7,TRBD2,TGTGCCAGCAGCCCTTTTGAGGGACTAGCCCCCGACGAGCAGTACTTC,CASSPFEGLAPDEQYF
TRBV29-1,NA,TRBJ1-2,NA,TGCAGCGTTGACGAGGGCTACACCTTC,CSVDEGYTF
TRBV29-1,NA,TRBJ1-1,NA,TGCAGCGTTGACGGTCCCGGCGGTACTGAAGCTTTCTTT,CSVDGPGGTEAFF
TRBV10-3,NA,TRBJ2-3,NA,TGTGCCATCAGCACAGGGATGGGCACAGATACGCAGTATTTT,CAISTGMGTDTQYF
TRBV6-1,NA,TRBJ1-2,TRBD1,TGTGCCAGCAGTGGACAGGGGCCCCCTTCTGGCTACACCTTC,CASSGQGPPSGYTF
TRBV4-1,NA,TRBJ2-7,NA,TGCGCCAGCAGCCAACGGGACAAGGGGGGGTACGAGCAGTACTTC,CASSQRDKGGYEQYF
TRBV2,NA,TRBJ1-3,NA,TGTGCCAGCACCCCTACCCTCAGCTCTGGAAACACCATATATTTT,CASTPTLSSGNTIYF
TRBV5-1,NA,TRBJ1-2,NA,TGCGCCAGCAGCTTGGGTACAGGCCAACGCGGCCATGGCTACACCTTC,CASSLGTGQRGHGYTF
TRBV4-2,NA,TRBJ1-2,NA,TGTGCCAGCAGCCAAGATCCCAGGACAGCCTATGGCTACACCTTC,CASSQDPRTAYGYTF
TRBV29-1,few,TRBJ1-1,NA,TGCAGCGTTGGAGACACTGAAGCTTTCTTT,CSVGDTEAFF
TRBV25-1,NA,TRBJ2-2,NA,TGTGCCAGCAGGCAGGGTAGACCCGGGGAGCTGTTTTTT,CASRQGRPGELFF
TRBV14,once,TRBJ1-1,NA,TGTGCCAGCAGCAGTACAGCAGGGGAGAACACTGAAGCTTTCTTT,CASSSTAGENTEAFF
TRBV10-3,NA,TRBJ2-7,TRBD1,TGTGCCATCAGTGACCTCGGACAGGTATCCCACGAGCAGTACTTC,CAISDLGQVSHEQYF
TRBV7-2,NA,TRBJ1-1,NA,TGTGCCAGCAGCCTAAACCCAGGGGCTTTCTTT,CASSLNPGAFF
TRBV2,NA,TRBJ2-6,NA,TGTGCCAGCCACATACAATTAGAGGCAGCCGATAACTCTGGGGCCAACGTCCTGACTTTC,CASHIQLEAADNSGANVLTF
TRBV6-1,few,TRBJ1-6,NA,TGTGCCAGCAGTAACAGGGTGGAAAATTCACCCCTCCACTTT,CASSNRVENSPLHF
TRBV5-4,NA,TRBJ2-7,NA,TGTGCCAGCAGCTCAGTCGGGCTAGCGAGCTCCTACGAGCAGTACTTC,CASSSVGLASSYEQYF
TRBV6-5,NA,TRBJ2-3,NA,TGTGCCAGCAAACCCAAGACACTCACAGATACGCAGTATTTT,CASKPKTLTDTQYF
TRBV19,NA,TRBJ1-5,NA,TGTGCCAGTAGTATAGATCTATCGGGACAGCCCCAGCATTTT,CASSIDLSGQPQHF
TRBV5-5,NA,TRBJ1-3,NA,TGTGCCAGCAGCCCAGGGTTCAAGATCGGAAACACCATATATTTT,CASSPGFKIGNTIYF
TRBV7-2,few,TRBJ1-4,TRBD1,TGTGCCAGCAGCGTTCGGGAGGGGACAGGTCTGTTTTTT,CASSVREGTGLFF
TRBV6-6,NA,TRBJ2-2,NA,TGTGCCAGCAGTCCCTTCACCGGGGAGCTGTTTTTT,CASSPFTGELFF
TRBV7-2,NA,TRBJ2-5,NA,TGTGCCAGCAGCCCCCCGGGGGCCCGGCAAGAGACCCAGTACTTC,CASSPPGARQETQYF